The sequence of this T cell receptor beta chain was determined in a study of T cell responses to AZD1222 COVID-19 vaccine. Study-level background: Second doses that came at about 4 or about 12 weeks were put together. Findings of the study overall: Spike-specific TCR breadth and depth went up after people got two AZD1222 doses.

This clone was counted once. Its antigen remains unidentified. This table comes from immunoSEQ multiplex PCR, and its TCRdb copy is limited to in-frame clones, with some not included. The sample records about 120,000 clones, around 92% being singletons. Sequencing used peripheral blood, obtained on day 0 of AZD1222 vaccination. The receptor was derived from an adult in good health.

The CDR3 nucleotides are TGTGCCATCAGTGAAGTCAGCTACGAGCAGTACTTC. Protein sequence: CAISEVSYEQYF. The rearrangement links TRBV10-3 to TRBJ2-7, with D unresolved. Germline CDR1 and CDR2: ENHRY and SYGVKD. With 3 bases removed from V and 3 bases from J, the gap between germline ends came to 6 bases. This CDR3 spans 12 amino acids.